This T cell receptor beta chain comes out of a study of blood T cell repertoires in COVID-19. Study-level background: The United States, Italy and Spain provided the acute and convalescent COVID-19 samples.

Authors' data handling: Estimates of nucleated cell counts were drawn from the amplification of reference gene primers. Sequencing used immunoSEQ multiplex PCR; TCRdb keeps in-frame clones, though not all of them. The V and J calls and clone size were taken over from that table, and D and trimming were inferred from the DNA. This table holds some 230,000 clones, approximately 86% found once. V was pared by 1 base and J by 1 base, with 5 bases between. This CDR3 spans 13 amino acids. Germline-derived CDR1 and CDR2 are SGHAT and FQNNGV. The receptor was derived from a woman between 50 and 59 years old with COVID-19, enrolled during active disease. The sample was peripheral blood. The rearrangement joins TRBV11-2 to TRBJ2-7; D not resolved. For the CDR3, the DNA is TGTGCCAGCAGCTTAGCCGGGTCCTACGAGCAGTACGTC. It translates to CASSLAGSYEQYV.